What follows are 31 T cell receptor beta chains derived from one specimen sequenced in a study of blood T cells in healthy people across ages. Combining a sample-barcoded 5' primer with a J-beta primer mix, a second PCR ran for roughly 7 to 11 cycles. TCRdb re-called the 5' RACE reads with MiXCR, one entry per CDR3 protein. The sample records more than 650,000 distinct CDR3 sequences, approximately 22% being singletons. Sample: blood. The receptors stem from a man in his 70s in good health.

There are a few counts of this clonotype. The rearrangement uses TRBV14 and TRBJ1-4, with no clear D. V was pared by 1 base and J by 0 bases, with 3 bases between. Germline CDR1 and CDR2: SGHDN and FVKESK. This CDR3 has 14 amino acids. The CDR3 here is CASSQGTTNEKLFF. The CDR3 DNA follows: TGTGCCAGCAGCCAAGGGACAACTAATGAAAAACTGTTTTTT.

Only a few counts were recorded for this clonotype. This chain uses TRBV10-3 with TRBJ2-5, with D perhaps being TRBD1 or TRBD2 (7 bases each). The J call is doubtful: the DNA matches TRBJ2-1 better. The CDR3 is made up of 14 amino acids. Germline values: CDR1 ENHRY, CDR2 SYGVKD. Written as DNA, the CDR3 is TGTGCCATAAAAGCGGGACAGTTATTAGGTGAGCAGTTCTTC. Protein sequence: CAIKAGQLLGEQFF.

In its sample, this clonotype was seen a few times. J is TRBJ1-2 and V is TRBV7-2; no reliable D call. The V gene's germline CDR1 is SGHTA and CDR2 FQGNSA. The CDR3 covers 15 residues. The V gene lost 1 base and the J gene lost 3 bases, with 12 bases spanning the gap. CDR3: CASSLEFRTYYGYTF. The CDR3 DNA reads TGTGCCAGCAGCTTAGAGTTCCGAACTTACTATGGCTACACCTTC.

The chain links TRBV12-3 or TRBV12-4 to TRBJ1-4; 7 bases line up with TRBD1. Germline trimming cut 6 bases from V and 8 bases from J; bases unmatched to any gene: 12. The CDR3 has 15 amino acids. The CDR3 reads CASSPRESRGEKLFF. The CDR3 DNA is TGTGCCAGCAGCCCCCGGGAGTCCAGGGGGGAAAAACTGTTTTTT.

This chain uses TRBV28 with TRBJ2-5; D gene unclear. The V end lost 5 bases, the J end lost 5 bases, and 12 bases lay between the germline ends. The CDR3 sequence is 13 residues long. The germline CDR1 and CDR2 sequences are MDHEN and SYDVKM. The CDR3 nucleotides are TGTGCCAGCAGTCGAGCCGGGTCCGAGACCCAGTACTTC. This sequence encodes CASSRAGSETQYF.

The chain combines TRBV11-2 with TRBJ1-1, with D possibly matching TRBD1 (5 bases). CDR1 SGHAT and CDR2 FQNNGV come from the germline V gene. The germline V and J ends were trimmed by 0 bases and 0 bases, with 8 bases remaining between them. The CDR3 is 15 residues long. CDR3 in amino acids: CASSLDGHLNTEAFF. CDR3 DNA: TGTGCCAGCAGCTTAGATGGACACCTGAACACTGAAGCTTTCTTT. Supplemented by reference TRBV11-2 and TRBJ1-1, the full variable domain reads EAGVAQSPRYKIIEKRQSVAFWCNPISGHATLYWYQQILGQGPKLLIQFQNNGVVDDSQLPKDRFSAERLKGVDSTLKIQPAKLEDSAVYLCASSLDGHLNTEAFFGQGTRLTVV.

This clonotype was observed many times. This chain uses TRBV11-2 with TRBJ1-1; D is ambiguous. With 2 bases removed from V and 0 bases from J, the gap between germline ends came to 4 bases. The V gene's germline CDR1 is SGHAT and CDR2 FQNNGV. The CDR3 covers 13 residues. The CDR3 coding sequence is TGTGCCAGCAGCTTAATTATGAACACTGAAGCTTTCTTT. This encodes CASSLIMNTEAFF. The variable domain in full, with the rest retrieved from reference TRBV11-2 and TRBJ1-1, is EAGVAQSPRYKIIEKRQSVAFWCNPISGHATLYWYQQILGQGPKLLIQFQNNGVVDDSQLPKDRFSAERLKGVDSTLKIQPAKLEDSAVYLCASSLIMNTEAFFGQGTRLTVV.

This clonotype has only a few counts. The gene calls are TRBV20-1 and TRBJ2-1, with 8 bases matching TRBD2. Losses at the gene ends were 1 base for V and 4 bases for J; bases not matched to a gene: 9. CDR3 length: 16 residues. CDR1 and CDR2 from the germline V gene are DFQATT and SNEGSKA (reference sequence). The CDR3 DNA reads as TGCAGTGCTAGAGCCGGCGAGGCGGGGGGATACAATGAGCAGTTCTTC. Residues: CSARAGEAGGYNEQFF.

The V call is TRBV20-1, the J call TRBJ2-3, with D perhaps TRBD2 (6 bases). The CDR3 totals 13 residues. V was shortened by 6 bases and J by 7 bases, with 17 bases between the two germline ends. Germline CDR1 and CDR2: DFQATT and SNEGSKA (reference sequence). The DNA of the CDR3 is TGCAGTGCCGAACCGGGTGGGGGGAATACGCAGTATTTT. Its translation: CSAEPGGGNTQYF.

This clonotype was seen a handful of times. CDR3 DNA sequence: TGTGCCAGCAGTTTGTCCCCAGAACTGTTTTTT. This sequence encodes CASSLSPELFF. The chain links TRBV12-3 or TRBV12-4 to TRBJ1-4; D is undetermined. The CDR3 runs to 11 residues. Trimming cost V 3 bases and J 12 bases, with 8 bases left between them.

The table lists this clonotype with a few counts. J is TRBJ1-3 and V is TRBV29-1; unclear D gene. This CDR3 spans 13 amino acids. Trimming cost V 5 bases and J 0 bases, with 8 bases left between them. Germline loops: CDR1 SQVTM, CDR2 ANQGSEA. The CDR3 loop reads CSVWLNSGNTIYF. The CDR3 nucleotides read TGCAGCGTTTGGTTGAACTCTGGAAACACCATATATTTT.

The chain uses TRBV4-1 and TRBJ1-4; 8 positions agree with TRBD1. Germline-derived CDR1 and CDR2 are MGHRA and YSYEKL. CDR3 length: 18 amino acids. The trim removed 0 bases at V and 4 bases at J, leaving 10 bases unmatched. CDR3 region: CASSQDLSWTGRNEKLFF. The CDR3 nucleotides are TGCGCCAGCAGCCAAGACCTCAGCTGGACAGGGCGTAATGAAAAACTGTTTTTT.

This clonotype was observed a few times. The chain carries TRBV29-1 and TRBJ1-2; the match to TRBD1 covers 7 bases. Trimming removed 7 bases from V and 2 bases from J; junction bases left unmatched: 7. CDR1 is SQVTM, CDR2 ANQGSEA, per germline. The CDR3 is 13 residues long. CDR3 sequence: CSATGEVNYGYTF. CDR3 nucleotide sequence: TGCAGCGCTACAGGGGAAGTGAACTATGGCTACACCTTC.

The chain carries TRBV7-2 and TRBJ2-3, with D unresolved. V lost 0 bases, J lost 6 bases, and 10 bases lay in between. CDR3 size: 14 residues. Germline V gene data show CDR1 as SGHTA and CDR2 as FQGNSA. The CDR3 DNA is TGTGCCAGCAGCTTAGCCCTCCCCCGGGATACGCAGTATTTT. Translated, it gives CASSLALPRDTQYF.

This clonotype appeared a few times. The gene calls are TRBV13 and TRBJ1-5; unclear D gene. The CDR3 is 14 amino acids. The V and J ends lost 0 bases and 4 bases respectively, with 7 bases between them. The V gene's germline CDR1 is PRHDT and CDR2 FYEKMQ (reference sequence). The CDR3 DNA reads TGTGCCAGCAGCTTAGGTGTGGGGAATCAGCCCCAGCATTTT. Translated: CASSLGVGNQPQHF.

This clonotype was recorded a few times. In DNA form, the CDR3 reads TGTGCCAGCAGCCCCGGGACTAGCGGGGCGGATGAGCAGTTCTTC. Protein: CASSPGTSGADEQFF. V gene TRBV6-5 combines with J gene TRBJ2-1, with 13 bases that match TRBD2. V gave up 6 bases and J gave up 8 bases; unmatched junction bases: 7. The CDR3 sequence is 15 residues long. Per germline, CDR1 MNHEY and CDR2 SVGAGI.

The table lists this clonotype with a few counts. The V call is TRBV12-3 or TRBV12-4, the J call TRBJ2-1, with D maybe TRBD2 (5 bases). The CDR3 covers 15 residues. The germline V and J ends were trimmed by 1 base and 5 bases, with 12 bases remaining between them. CDR3 in DNA: TGTGCCAGCAGTTTAGTTGGACTGAGGAACAATGAGCAGTTCTTC. The encoded protein is CASSLVGLRNNEQFF.

The chain has TRBV2 and TRBJ1-2; 8 bases are a match to TRBD1. CDR3 length equals 13 residues. Trimming took 9 bases from V and 7 from J; bases not matched to a gene: 10. CDR1 is SNHLY, CDR2 FYNNEI, per germline. The CDR3 protein is CASELQGGLGYTF. The CDR3 DNA sequence: TGTGCCAGTGAACTACAGGGGGGTCTTGGCTACACCTTC.

The CDR3 protein is CASSREGTPIPDEQFF. The CDR3 coding sequence is TGTGCCAGCAGCCGAGAGGGGACTCCGATTCCGGATGAGCAGTTCTTC. The rearrangement joins TRBV4-2 to TRBJ2-1, with D tentatively TRBD2 (6 bases). The CDR3 consists of 16 residues. Trimming left V 4 bases short and J 8 bases short, with 21 bases between. The germline CDR1 and CDR2 sequences are LGHNA and YNFKEQ.

A few counts support this clonotype. The genes are TRBV5-1 and TRBJ1-4; possible D gene TRBD1, 6 bases. CDR3 size: 18 residues. Per the germline V gene, CDR1 is SGHRS and CDR2 is YFSETQ. V was clipped by 3 bases and J by 0 bases, with 18 bases between them. The CDR3: CASSSGDTHHATNEKLFF. For the CDR3, the DNA is TGCGCCAGCAGCTCCGGGGACACCCACCATGCAACTAATGAAAAACTGTTTTTT.

This clonotype was seen a few times. J is TRBJ2-3 and V is TRBV12-3 or TRBV12-4; 12 bases match TRBD1. Trimming removed 5 bases from V and 5 bases from J; junction bases left unmatched: 17. CDR3 size: 19 residues. CDR3 amino acids: CASSTGTGGRGTHRDTQYF. Here the CDR3 DNA reads TGTGCCAGCAGTACCGGGACAGGGGGCCGCGGGACCCATCGAGATACGCAGTATTTT.

This clonotype came up a few times. This rearrangement joins TRBV14 to TRBJ2-1, with D possibly TRBD1 on 5 matching bases. V lost 2 bases and J lost 8, with 7 bases in between. The germline CDR1 and CDR2 sequences are SGHDN and FVKESK. There are 12 residues in the CDR3. CDR3 DNA: TGTGCCAGCAGCCAAAGGGGCGATGAGCAGTTCTTC. Translating gives CASSQRGDEQFF. The full variable domain, in which reference TRBV14 and TRBJ2-1 provide the parts outside the CDR3, is EAGVTQFPSHSVIEKGQTVTLRCDPISGHDNLYWYRRVMGKEIKFLLHFVKESKQDESGMPNNRFLAERTGGTYSTLKVQPAELEDSGVYFCASSQRGDEQFFGPGTRLTVL.

In its sample, this clonotype was seen a few times. The chain employs TRBV29-1 and TRBJ1-2, with D maybe TRBD1 (5 bases). CDR1 and CDR2 from the germline V gene are SQVTM and ANQGSEA. V was cut by 5 bases and J by 4 bases, with 20 bases left in between. There are 15 residues in the CDR3. DNA for the CDR3: TGCAGCGTTTCCCTCGGTAGGACATATAGCTATGGCTACACCTTC. It codes for CSVSLGRTYSYGYTF.

The chain has TRBV29-1 and TRBJ2-5; D possibly corresponds to TRBD1 (5 bases). Germline values: CDR1 SQVTM, CDR2 ANQGSEA. The CDR3 has 15 amino acids. V lost 0 bases and J lost 3, with 14 bases in between. The CDR3 region is CSVEDLGRREETQYF. For the CDR3, the DNA is TGCAGCGTTGAAGATCTTGGTCGCAGGGAAGAGACCCAGTACTTC.

The chain joins TRBV3-1 to TRBJ2-5, with no clear D. The end of the DNA aligns better with TRBJ2-1, so the J call may be wrong. The CDR3 consists of 15 residues. Germline V CDR1 and CDR2: LGHDT, YNNKEL (reference sequence). The CDR3 nucleotides are TGTGCCAGCAGCCAACGCAGAATGACCTACAATGAGCAGTTCTTC. Translated: CASSQRRMTYNEQFF.

The genes are TRBV11-3 and TRBJ2-1; maybe TRBD1 (6 bases). The germline V and J ends were trimmed by 5 bases and 3 bases, with 11 bases remaining between them. Germline-derived CDR1 and CDR2 are SGHNT and YENEEA. There are 14 residues in the CDR3. CDR3 loop: CASSITGNYNEQFF. CDR3 bases: TGTGCCAGCAGCATCACAGGGAACTACAATGAGCAGTTCTTC.

The chain has TRBV3-1 and TRBJ2-5; D may be TRBD1 or TRBD2 (5 bases each). This CDR3 comprises 15 residues. V was clipped by 4 bases and J by 7 bases, with 19 bases between them. The germline V gene encodes CDR1 LGHDT and CDR2 YNNKEL (reference sequence). In DNA, the CDR3 is TGTGCCAGCAGCCGAACAGGATCTTCTGCGGGGACCCAGTACTTC. Its protein product is CASSRTGSSAGTQYF.

This chain links TRBV3-1 with TRBJ2-5, with D unclear. CDR1 LGHDT and CDR2 YNNKEL come from the germline V gene (reference sequence). Trimming pared 4 bases from V and 5 bases from J, leaving 8 bases between. CDR3 length: 12 residues. CDR3 sequence reads: CASSPKRETQYF. The CDR3 DNA sequence: TGTGCCAGCAGCCCCAAACGGGAGACCCAGTACTTC.

This sequence joins TRBV29-1 and TRBJ2-2; TRBD2 aligns across 9 bases. Germline CDR1 is SQVTM and CDR2 is ANQGSEA. The V segment lost 7 bases and the J segment 3 bases; nucleotides outside the gene matches: 9. CDR3 size: 15 residues. CDR3 DNA sequence: TGCAGCGCTATGAGGCGGGGGGGCTACACCGGGGAGCTGTTTTTT. Amino acids: CSAMRRGGYTGELFF.

The chain joins TRBV12-3 or TRBV12-4 to TRBJ2-3; TRBD1 aligns across 7 bases. V dropped 11 bases and J dropped 0; count of bases not matched to a gene: 14. CDR3 size: 16 residues. CDR3 loop: CASTSRGYSSTDTQYF. CDR3 bases: TGTGCCTCAACTTCCAGGGGGTACTCTAGCACAGATACGCAGTATTTT.

This chain joins TRBV5-6 and TRBJ2-7; D is uncertain. The CDR3 loop spans 13 amino acids. CDR1 SGHDT and CDR2 YYEEEE come from the germline V gene. Between the trimmed V and J ends, which lost 3 bases and 2 bases, there was a span of 9 bases. Here the CDR3 DNA reads TGTGCCAGCAGCTCCACATCAGCCTACGAGCAGTACGTC. This sequence encodes CASSSTSAYEQYV.